The 5 T cell receptor beta chains below come from one sample, sequenced in a study of blood T cell repertoires in COVID-19. Clones were read by immunoSEQ multiplex PCR, and TCRdb kept only the in-frame ones, dropping some. Of approximately 46,000 clones listed, 84% were seen once; the top ten hold approximately 7.1%. Material for sequencing was peripheral blood. These receptor sequences come from a human donor in a cohort sampled during active COVID-19.

The chain has TRBV7-6 and TRBJ2-3, with D possibly TRBD2 on 5 matching bases. This CDR3 contains 15 residues. Trimming removed 0 bases at V and 1 base at J, with 8 bases between. Germline V gives CDR1 SGHVS, CDR2 FNYEAQ. CDR3 loop: CASSLAGARTDTQYF. CDR3 in DNA: TGTGCCAGCAGCTTAGCGGGAGCGCGCACAGATACGCAGTATTTT.

J is TRBJ2-4 and V is TRBV4-3; D is perhaps TRBD1 (6 bases). This CDR3 region has 15 residues. Per the germline V gene, CDR1 is LGHNA and CDR2 is YSLEER. V was pared by 1 base and J by 9 bases, with 16 bases between. The CDR3 reads CASSQVAAGAPIQYF. The CDR3 nucleotides are TGCGCCAGCAGCCAAGTAGCAGCAGGGGCCCCCATTCAGTACTTC.

The V and J genes are TRBV9 and TRBJ1-6; weak D call: TRBD1 (5 bases). Trimming cost V 0 bases and J 8 bases, with 9 bases left between them. The CDR3 sequence is 14 residues long. The germline V gene has CDR1 SGDLS and CDR2 YYNGEE. The CDR3 reads CASSVAGLDSPLHF. CDR3 in DNA: TGTGCCAGCAGCGTAGCAGGGTTGGATTCACCCCTCCACTTT.

V and J are TRBV20-1 and TRBJ2-1; 8 bases line up with TRBD2. V was clipped by 3 bases and J by 8 bases; unmatched bases: 6. The CDR3 totals 13 residues. Germline V lookup: CDR1 DFQATT, CDR2 SNEGSKA (reference sequence). The CDR3 DNA follows: TGCAGTGCTAGTAGCGGGAAGGTATATGAGCAGTTCTTC. Translation gives CSASSGKVYEQFF.

The chain carries TRBV24-1 and TRBJ2-1; 8 nucleotides line up with TRBD1. After removal of 1 base from V and 4 bases from J, the junction contained 11 bases not matched to a gene. Germline V gives CDR1 KGHDR, CDR2 SFDVKD. The CDR3 contains 18 residues. The CDR3 is CATSDFASGGKQYNEQFF. In nucleotides, the CDR3 is TGTGCCACCAGTGATTTCGCCTCAGGGGGCAAACAATACAATGAGCAGTTCTTC.